This T cell receptor (beta chain) was captured by sequencing in a study of blood T cell repertoires in COVID-19. Assay used: immunoSEQ multiplex PCR; TCRdb lists only in-frame clones, some missing. This table has 100,000 or so clones, roughly 90% appearing once. This receptor was identified in a man aged 65 to 85 with acute or convalescent COVID-19. The sample taken for sequencing was peripheral blood.

The CDR3 loop is CASSEGQGAYSPLHF. In nucleotides, the CDR3 is TGTGCCAGCAGTGAGGGACAGGGGGCTTATTCACCCCTCCACTTT. The chain carries TRBV6-4 and TRBJ1-6; TRBD1 aligns across 12 bases. V shed 3 bases and J 8 bases; nucleotides not matched to a gene: 2. Per the germline V gene, CDR1 is MRHNA and CDR2 is SNTAGT. The CDR3 is made up of 15 amino acids.